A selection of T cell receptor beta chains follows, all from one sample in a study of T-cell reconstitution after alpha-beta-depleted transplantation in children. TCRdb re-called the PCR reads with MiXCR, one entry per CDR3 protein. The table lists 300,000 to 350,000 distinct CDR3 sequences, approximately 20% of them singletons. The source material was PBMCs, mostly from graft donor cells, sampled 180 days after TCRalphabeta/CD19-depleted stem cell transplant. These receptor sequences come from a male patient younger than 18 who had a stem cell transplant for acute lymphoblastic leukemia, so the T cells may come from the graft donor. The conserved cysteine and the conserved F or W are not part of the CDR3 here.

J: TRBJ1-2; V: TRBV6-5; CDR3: ASSYDRVNYGYT
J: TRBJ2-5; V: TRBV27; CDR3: ASSFMAQETQY
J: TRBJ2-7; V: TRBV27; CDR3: ASSPLLVASYEQY
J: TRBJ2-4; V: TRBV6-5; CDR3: ASSFAGSKNIQY
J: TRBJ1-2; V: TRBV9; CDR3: ASSVSDRNFGDGYT
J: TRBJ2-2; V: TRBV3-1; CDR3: ASSDRALAGGPAGELF
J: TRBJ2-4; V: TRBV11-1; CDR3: ASSLGRYRGLSKNIQY
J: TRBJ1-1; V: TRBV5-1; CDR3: ASSLVTDTEAF
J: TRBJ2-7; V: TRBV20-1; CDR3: SARFIGASYEQY
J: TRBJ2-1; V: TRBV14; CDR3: ASSQSRRRYSYNEQF
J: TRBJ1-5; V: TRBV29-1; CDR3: SVRTGTGNQPQH
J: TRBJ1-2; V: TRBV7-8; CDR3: ASNPLEGSIDGYT
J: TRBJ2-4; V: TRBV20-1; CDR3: SARLSEPRRFAKNIQY
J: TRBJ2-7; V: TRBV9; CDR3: ASSVGPGGLSYEQY